The clone carrying this TCR beta chain was recorded only once. Deep was the level used in running the assay. Amplification in unsorted PBMC replicate PCRs started from about 280 ng DNA, which equals about 30,000 T cell genomes. Unsorted PBMC DNA was sequenced on ten immunoSEQ deep assay plates. TCRdb's copy holds only in-frame clones and misses some; the assay was immunoSEQ multiplex PCR. The data hold over 400,000 clones, with 70% to 80% observed a single time. The data were obtained in a study of shared clonotypes between healthy human individuals. Study in general: Two women and a few men aged 18 to 49 served as donors.

Germline CDR1 is SGHAT and CDR2 is FQNNGV. The V gene lost 5 bases and the J gene lost 9 bases, with 23 bases spanning the gap. The CDR3 covers 16 residues. This sequence joins TRBV11-2 and TRBJ2-1; D ambiguous. The sequence derives from a woman aged 40 to 50 in good health. Some clones in this sample may be carry-over from other donors' samples. The material sequenced was PBMCs. As DNA, the CDR3 is TGTGCCAGCAGCCACTCGCACCGGCTACTACCTAGTGAGCAGTTCTTC. Residues: CASSHSHRLLPSEQFF.